This T cell receptor (beta chain) comes out of a study of vaccination and CD4 T cells after COVID-19. Study-level findings and limits: Spike mono-reactivity was the property of 304 of 307 vaccine-specific clones in convalescent patients.

Sequenced with the Oncomine TCR Beta short-read assay was DNA taken from cultured CD4+ T cells. TCRdb analysed the PCR reads with MiXCR anew, one entry per CDR3 protein. Among 4,200 or so distinct CDR3 sequences listed, 55% to 70% were seen once. Regarding this clonotype: Its target is unknown.

The CDR3 is 14 residues long. The germline V gene has CDR1 DFQATT and CDR2 SNEGSKA (reference sequence). The sample's treatment: roughly nine-day PBMC culture with coronavirus spike peptide pools or control peptides (ViraFEST assay). With around 9.4 ug/ml peptide pools and 9.5 to 10 IU/ml IL-2, PBMCs were cultured at fewer than 2.5 million per well. Fresh replacement IL-2 medium substituted for half the medium on days 3 and 7. This clonotype originated in a human donor who had recovered from COVID-19. The chain carries TRBV20-1 and TRBJ1-2; the match to TRBD1 covers 9 bases. Sample: CD4+ T cells from blood, cultured in vitro. The CDR3 nucleotides read TGCAGCGTAGCCAGGGACAGGGTGGGCTATGGCTACACCTTC. Translating gives CSVARDRVGYGYTF.